A selection of T cell receptor beta chains follows, all from one sample in a study of identical twins. TCRdb independently ran MiXCR on the 5' RACE reads; one entry per CDR3 protein. The data contain roughly 260,000 distinct CDR3 sequences, 11% to 15% of them seen just once; the ten biggest clones take up 8.5% to 10%. The specimen sequenced was memory (CD45RO+) T cells sorted from blood. Every receptor here comes from a woman under 30 in good health. Both conserved end residues are part of each CDR3. The D gene is left open where the match is weak.

j_call	cdr3_length	d_call	v_call	cdr3_aa
TRBJ1-2	19	TRBD1	TRBV4-2	CASSLQGDRVSRANYGYTF
TRBJ2-5	17	TRBD2	TRBV4-3	CASSQVGIAGVRETQYF
TRBJ2-5	15	TRBD2	TRBV28	CASRSSSGGAETQYF
TRBJ2-1	14	NA	TRBV5-1	CASSSGLYWDEQFF
TRBJ1-2	16	NA	TRBV14	CASSQAGGWPNYGYTF
TRBJ2-1	12	NA	TRBV15	CATSITDDEQFF
TRBJ2-1	16	TRBD2	TRBV9	CASSGNPSGGNNEQFF
TRBJ1-3	15	TRBD1	TRBV11-2	CASSRTGDPGNTIYF
TRBJ2-7	13	NA	TRBV3-1	CASSQVAEYEQYF
TRBJ2-1	17	TRBD2	TRBV6-1	CASRRGLAGSSYNEQFF
TRBJ2-3	12	NA	TRBV5-1	CASSLGSDTQYF
TRBJ2-1	13	TRBD2	TRBV20-1	CSAGTSGHNEQFF
TRBJ2-5	17	TRBD2	TRBV7-6	CASSVLTGLPGGETQYF
TRBJ1-1	14	TRBD1	TRBV5-6	CASSLGQGFPEAFF
TRBJ2-1	11	NA	TRBV30	CAWSFGPEQFF
TRBJ1-1	14	NA	TRBV4-3	CASSQEAARTEAFF
TRBJ2-2	12	NA	TRBV9	CASNLNTGELFF
TRBJ1-3	14	TRBD1	TRBV20-1	CSAKQGARGNTIYF
TRBJ2-3	16	NA	TRBV5-1	CASSLYGAGSTDTQYF
TRBJ2-7	13	NA	TRBV5-5	CASSLEGNAEQYF
TRBJ1-3	15	NA	TRBV9	CASSARPESGNTIYF
TRBJ2-6	17	TRBD1	TRBV12-3/TRBV12-4	CASSFPSQGAGANVLTF
TRBJ2-7	15	TRBD2	TRBV27	CASRRSGMGIWEQYF
TRBJ2-1	12	NA	TRBV7-9	CASSQDRIEQFF
TRBJ2-1	16	NA	TRBV6-1	CASSEYQGSSYNEQFF
TRBJ2-2	14	TRBD2	TRBV7-2	CASSLNAGGSELFF
TRBJ1-1	11	NA	TRBV6-6	CASGNSNEAFF
TRBJ2-3	14	NA	TRBV20-1	CSAITGLDTDTQYF
TRBJ1-1	17	NA	TRBV7-7	CASSLVPLSPREGSAFF
TRBJ1-1	15	NA	TRBV20-1	CSARVRRGRDTEAFF
TRBJ2-7	16	NA	TRBV14	CASSQVTPWGSYEQYF